Shown below are 8 T cell receptor beta chains from a single sample sequenced in a study of T cell repertoires in cytomegalovirus infection. Via MiXCR, TCRdb re-called the reads, giving one row per CDR3 protein. This sample has around 450,000 distinct CDR3 sequences, with about 11% found just once. Sequencing was done on a sample of PBMCs. The receptor source for this set is a human donor in good health (CMV status not recorded). Some clones in this sample may be carry-over from other donors' samples.

This clonotype has a count of ten or more. V is TRBV7-9 and J is TRBJ2-7; 10 bases are shared with TRBD1. Trimming cost V 5 bases and J 2 bases; bases outside gene matches: 6. This CDR3 spans 15 amino acids. Germline V gives CDR1 SEHNR, CDR2 FQNEAQ (reference sequence). CDR3 amino acids: CASSAGTGAPYEQYF. CDR3 nucleotide sequence: TGTGCCAGCAGCGCTGGGACAGGGGCACCCTACGAGCAGTACTTC. The full variable domain, in which reference TRBV7-9 and TRBJ2-7 provide the parts outside the CDR3, is DTGVSQNPRHKITKRGQNVTFRCDPISEHNRLYWYRQTLGQGPEFLTYFQNEAQLEKSRLLSDRFSAERPKGSFSTLEIQRTEQGDSAMYLCASSAGTGAPYEQYFGPGTRLTVT.

The V gene is TRBV10-3, the J gene TRBJ2-2; TRBD2 is a possible D gene (6 bases). The length of the CDR3 is 15 residues. Germline CDR1 reads ENHRY; CDR2 reads SYGVKD. V was cut by 3 bases and J by 3 bases, with 11 bases left in between. In DNA, the CDR3 is TGTGCCATCAGTGATTCGCCGGGAGACACCGGGGAGCTGTTTTTT. Residues: CAISDSPGDTGELFF.

This clonotype was seen at least ten times. CDR3 sequence reads: CASSQDVRNSPLHF. The DNA of the CDR3 is TGCGCCAGCAGCCAAGACGTCCGAAATTCACCCCTCCACTTT. The V call is TRBV5-1, the J call TRBJ1-6; D is unclear. CDR1 and CDR2 from the germline V gene are SGHRS and YFSETQ. The germline V and J ends were trimmed by 4 bases and 7 bases, with 12 bases remaining between them. The CDR3 covers 14 residues.

Turning to this clonotype: A much larger clonotype is one base distant, so this may be a read error. Because the CDR3 is missing its conserved closing phenylalanine or tryptophan, this is likely a read error. The J gene is TRBJ2-4, the V gene TRBV7-2, with 9 bases identical to TRBD2. Trimming removed 7 bases from V and 8 bases from J; junction bases left unmatched: 6. In germline, CDR1 is SGHTA, CDR2 FQGNSA. CDR3 size: 13 residues. The CDR3 region has the DNA TGTGCCAGCACCCCTAGCGGGAAAGACATTCAGTACTTA. Its translation: CASTPSGKDIQYL.

This clonotype was seen a handful of times. The chain links TRBV6-5 to TRBJ1-1, with unresolved D. CDR1 MNHEY and CDR2 SVGAGI come from the germline V gene. Trimming shortened V by 6 bases and J by 4 bases, and 12 bases separated the two germline ends. CDR3 length equals 13 residues. Here the CDR3 reads CASSASGSTEAFF. The CDR3 coding sequence is TGTGCCAGCAGCGCGTCGGGGTCCACTGAAGCTTTCTTT.

This rearrangement joins TRBV27 to TRBJ1-5; TRBD1 matches 7 bases. The CDR3 spans 15 residues. Trimming removed 5 bases from V and 1 base from J; junction bases left unmatched: 5. Germline values: CDR1 MNHEY, CDR2 SMNVEV (reference sequence). The CDR3 is CASSPDRESNQPQHF. The DNA of the CDR3 is TGTGCCAGCAGTCCTGACAGGGAGAGCAATCAGCCCCAGCATTTT.

As regards this clonotype: A much larger clone lies one base from this, so it may be a read error. The V and J genes are TRBV28 and TRBJ1-3; D is unclear. Looked up from germline, CDR1 is MDHEN and CDR2 is SYDVKM. The CDR3 extends over 13 amino acids. V lost 5 bases, J lost 8 bases, and 13 bases lay in between. Written as DNA, the CDR3 is TGTGCCAGCAGTCCTAGCCTGTCGGACACCATATATTTT. It encodes CASSPSLSDTIYF.

This clonotype was seen ten or more times. This chain uses TRBV7-2 with TRBJ2-2; no clear D. CDR3 length: 15 amino acids. Germline loops: CDR1 SGHTA, CDR2 FQGNSA. Trimming shortened V by 3 bases and J by 4 bases, and 12 bases separated the two germline ends. CDR3 nucleotides: TGTGCCAGCAGCTTCTTCGACCCTTCCACCGGGGAGCTGTTTTTT. Translation: CASSFFDPSTGELFF.